This TCR beta chain was found in a study of a mutant IDH1 vaccine in newly diagnosed glioma. V shed 4 bases and J shed 4 bases, with 13 bases lying between them. CDR1 and CDR2 from the germline V gene are SQVTM and ANQGSEA. The CDR3 runs to 13 residues. Using immunoSEQ multiplex PCR, the repertoire was profiled, and TCRdb retains in-frame clones only, with some absent. Of tens of thousands of clones in the sample, over 65% are singletons; the top ten hold about 2%. The time point here: baseline, week 1 (first vaccination visit). Treatment defined: pre-vaccination baseline after standard-of-care therapy. New WHO grade 3 or 4 IDH1-mutant, ATRX-lost astrocytomas were present in all donors.

The clonotype comes from a woman aged 40-49 years with glioma. Sample: PBMCs, taken from a glioma patient treated with radiotherapy, temozolomide or both. V is TRBV29-1 and J is TRBJ1-2, with no clear D. The CDR3 here is CSVVSTRLYGYTF. The CDR3 DNA reads TGCAGCGTTGTATCGACGAGACTCTATGGCTACACCTTC.